What follows are 14 T cell receptor beta chains derived from one specimen sequenced in a study of blood T cell repertoires in COVID-19. The table came from immunoSEQ multiplex PCR; TCRdb's copy has only in-frame clones and leaves some out. Among 250,000 to 300,000 clones listed, around 87% were seen once. The source material was peripheral blood. The receptors were gathered from a woman aged 45-60 years who had recovered from COVID-19.

V usage is TRBV5-4 and J usage is TRBJ1-4, with 10 bases identical to TRBD1. Germline V CDR1 and CDR2: SGHNT, YYREEE (reference sequence). V shed 4 bases and J 5 bases; nucleotides not matched to a gene: 2. The CDR3 consists of 14 residues. CDR3 loop: CASSTGQGNEKLFF. For the CDR3, the DNA is TGTGCCAGCAGCACGGGACAGGGGAATGAAAAACTGTTTTTT. Full variable domain (missing parts from reference TRBV5-4 and TRBJ1-4): ETGVTQSPTHLIKTRGQQVTLRCSSQSGHNTVSWYQQALGQGPQFIFQYYREEENGRGNFPPRFSGLQFPNYSSELNVNALELDDSALYLCASSTGQGNEKLFFGSGTQLSVL.

V and J are TRBV24-1 and TRBJ2-3; possible D gene TRBD2, 5 bases. CDR3 length: 14 amino acids. The V gene lost 3 bases and the J gene lost 6 bases, with 12 bases spanning the gap. The germline gives CDR1 KGHDR, CDR2 SFDVKD. CDR3 coding DNA: TGTGCCACCAGTGATCGTGGACTCTTCGATACGCAGTATTTT. Amino acids: CATSDRGLFDTQYF.

The V call is TRBV28, the J call TRBJ1-6; 7 nucleotides match TRBD1. After removal of 3 bases from V and 4 bases from J, the junction contained 0 bases not matched to a gene. The CDR3 has 14 residues. Germline CDR1 and CDR2: MDHEN and SYDVKM. CDR3 nucleotide sequence: TGTGCCAGCAGTTTGGGACAGTATAATTCACCCCTCCACTTT. Protein: CASSLGQYNSPLHF.

The chain is built from TRBV30 and TRBJ1-2, with a weak D call TRBD1 (5 bases). Trimming cost V 1 base and J 7 bases, with 16 bases left between them. This CDR3 is built from 14 residues. Germline-derived CDR1 and CDR2 are GTSNPN and SVGIG (reference sequence). CDR3 bases: TGTGCCTGGAGTGGGCGGGGGGATGGTACTGGCTACACCTTC. This encodes CAWSGRGDGTGYTF.

The CDR3, as DNA: TGTGCCAGCTCACCAGAGGCAGACTATGGCTACACCTTC. Encoded protein: CASSPEADYGYTF. The gene calls are TRBV18 and TRBJ1-2; D is undetermined. Per the germline V gene, CDR1 is KGHSH and CDR2 is LQKENI. Trimming took off 2 bases at V and 3 bases at J, with 7 bases between the two ends. CDR3 length: 13 amino acids. Based on the CDR3 plus reference TRBV18 and TRBJ1-2, the full variable domain is NAGVMQNPRHLVRRRGQEARLRCSPMKGHSHVYWYRQLPEEGLKFMVYLQKENIIDESGMPKERFSAEFPKEGPSILRIQQVVRGDSAAYFCASSPEADYGYTFGSGTRLTVV.

The J gene is TRBJ2-2, the V gene TRBV28; 10 positions agree with TRBD1. Germline-derived CDR1 and CDR2 are MDHEN and SYDVKM. V was clipped by 2 bases and J by 6 bases; unmatched bases: 6. This CDR3 region has 16 residues. CDR3 protein: CASSLGQGVLAGELFF. CDR3 sequence (DNA): TGTGCCAGCAGTTTAGGACAGGGGGTGCTTGCCGGGGAGCTGTTTTTT.

This clone was observed a single time. The chain joins TRBV27 to TRBJ1-2; 7 bases map to TRBD1. Germline CDR1 reads MNHEY; CDR2 reads SMNVEV (reference sequence). Trimming removed 3 bases from V and 5 bases from J; junction bases left unmatched: 9. This CDR3 comprises 15 residues. This CDR3 reads CASSLGIDRAYGYTF. CDR3 DNA sequence: TGTGCCAGCAGTTTGGGAATTGACAGGGCTTATGGCTACACCTTC.

This rearrangement joins TRBV11-3 to TRBJ2-3; D not resolved. There are 12 residues in the CDR3. Germline V gene lookup returns CDR1 SGHNT and CDR2 YENEEA. Trimming removed 5 bases at V and 4 bases at J, with 7 bases between. CDR3 region: CASSRGPDTQYF. The CDR3 region has the DNA TGTGCCAGCAGCCGAGGCCCAGATACGCAGTATTTT. The complete variable domain, with remaining parts taken from reference TRBV11-3 and TRBJ2-3, reads EAGVVQSPRYKIIEKKQPVAFWCNPISGHNTLYWYLQNLGQGPELLIRYENEEAVDDSQLPKDRFSAERLKGVDSTLKIQPAELGDSAVYLCASSRGPDTQYFGPGTRLTVL.

The rearrangement links TRBV10-1 to TRBJ1-2; D is undetermined. The CDR3 totals 14 residues. Germline lookup yields CDR1 WNHNN and CDR2 SYGVQD (reference sequence). V was cut by 11 bases and J by 8 bases, with 24 bases left in between. The CDR3 bases are TGCGCCGGACTCCTAGACGCAACTGAGGGAGGCTACACCTTC. It is translated as CAGLLDATEGGYTF.

The rearrangement joins TRBV6-5 to TRBJ2-7; perhaps TRBD1 as D (6 bases). Deletions cut 5 bases from V and 3 bases from J, with 11 bases between. Germline V CDR1 and CDR2: MNHEY, SVGAGI. CDR3 length equals 13 residues. The CDR3 protein is CASSPQDSYEQYF. In nucleotides, the CDR3 is TGTGCCAGCAGTCCTCAGGACAGCTACGAGCAGTACTTC.

CDR3 bases: TGTGCCTGGAGTTGGGGGCGTAGAAACACTGAAGCTTTCTTT. This translates into CAWSWGRRNTEAFF. The chain is built from TRBV30 and TRBJ1-1, with D possibly being TRBD1 (6 bases). Trimming pared 2 bases from V and 2 bases from J, leaving 12 bases between. CDR3 length: 14 amino acids. CDR1 GTSNPN and CDR2 SVGIG come from the germline V gene (reference sequence). The variable domain in full, with the rest retrieved from reference TRBV30 and TRBJ1-1, is SQTIHQWPATLVQPVGSPLSLECTVEGTSNPNLYWYRQAAGRGLQLLFYSVGIGQISSEVPQNLSASRPQDRQFILSSKKLLLSDSGFYLCAWSWGRRNTEAFFGQGTRLTVV.

The J gene is TRBJ1-2, the V gene TRBV6-4; 7 bases fit TRBD1. Losses at the gene ends were 8 bases for V and 8 bases for J; bases not matched to a gene: 14. Germline values: CDR1 MRHNA, CDR2 SNTAGT. The CDR3 is 14 residues long. The CDR3 region is CASRAGTVPKGYTF. The CDR3 nucleotides are TGTGCCAGCCGGGCGGGGACAGTCCCTAAGGGCTACACCTTC.

The chain employs TRBV5-5 and TRBJ2-3; D gene unclear. Germline V lookup: CDR1 SGHKS, CDR2 YYEKEE (reference sequence). The CDR3 has 15 amino acids. Trimming pared 3 bases from V and 0 bases from J, leaving 11 bases between. The DNA of the CDR3 is TGTGCCAGCAGCTCCTGGGCAACTAGCACAGATACGCAGTATTTT. Protein product: CASSSWATSTDTQYF.

The chain uses TRBV28 and TRBJ2-1; TRBD1 agrees at 10 bases. V gave up 7 bases and J gave up 4 bases; unmatched junction bases: 7. This CDR3 spans 15 amino acids. In germline, CDR1 is MDHEN, CDR2 SYDVKM. This CDR3 is CASTSGTGDYNEQFF. For the CDR3, the DNA is TGTGCCAGCACCTCCGGGACAGGGGATTACAATGAGCAGTTCTTC.